The 10 T cell receptor beta chains given below trace back to one sample, sequenced in a study of blood T cell repertoires in COVID-19. Profiled with immunoSEQ multiplex PCR; TCRdb holds only in-frame clones, not every one. The repertoire holds about 47,000 clones, with under 70% as singletons. The sequencing sample was made of peripheral blood. The receptor set was obtained from a woman between 65 and 79 years old with acute or convalescent COVID-19.

This clone has a single count. The chain employs TRBV9 and TRBJ2-5; no clear D. The CDR3 is made up of 14 amino acids. Trimming took off 4 bases at V and 5 bases at J, with 15 bases between the two ends. From germline, CDR1 is SGDLS and CDR2 YYNGEE. The CDR3 here is CASSSPGLRETQYF. CDR3 DNA sequence: TGTGCCAGCAGCTCTCCTGGCTTGCGGGAGACCCAGTACTTC.

The chain combines TRBV12-3 or TRBV12-4 with TRBJ1-4, with D hard to call. This CDR3 has 12 amino acids. V gave up 3 bases and J gave up 6 bases, with 5 bases separating them. The CDR3 spells CASSFGDEKLFF. CDR3 DNA sequence: TGTGCCAGCAGTTTCGGTGATGAAAAACTGTTTTTT.

The chain recombines TRBV11-3 with TRBJ2-1; 15 bases line up with TRBD2. In germline, CDR1 is SGHNT, CDR2 YENEEA. The CDR3 consists of 17 residues. V gave up 5 bases and J gave up 9 bases; unmatched junction bases: 11. The CDR3 spells CASSTWTSGGGIGEQFF. CDR3 bases: TGTGCCAGCAGCACATGGACTAGCGGGGGGGGTATTGGTGAGCAGTTCTTC.

The DNA of the CDR3 is TGTGCCAGCAGCCTCGGGACAGTTATCTACGAGCAGTACTTC. Protein sequence: CASSLGTVIYEQYF. This chain uses TRBV28 with TRBJ2-7; 7 bases line up with TRBD1. The V gene's germline CDR1 is MDHEN and CDR2 SYDVKM. This CDR3 region has 14 residues. V shed 6 bases and J 3 bases; nucleotides not matched to a gene: 8.

The V call is TRBV6-5, the J call TRBJ2-2; maybe TRBD1 (5 bases). CDR1 MNHEY and CDR2 SVGAGI come from the germline V gene. With 6 bases removed from V and 2 bases from J, the gap between germline ends came to 7 bases. The CDR3 loop spans 13 amino acids. The CDR3 DNA reads TGTGCCAGCAGCAGGGATAACACCGGGGAGCTGTTTTTT. Translating gives CASSRDNTGELFF.

This chain uses TRBV9 with TRBJ1-1; no definite D call. In germline, CDR1 is SGDLS, CDR2 YYNGEE. The V and J ends lost 0 bases and 0 bases respectively, with 9 bases between them. The length of the CDR3 is 15 residues. The CDR3 loop reads CASSVDVSVNTEAFF. CDR3 DNA: TGTGCCAGCAGCGTAGATGTTTCGGTGAACACTGAAGCTTTCTTT. Together with reference TRBV9 and TRBJ1-1, the CDR3 gives the full variable domain: DSGVTQTPKHLITATGQRVTLRCSPRSGDLSVYWYQQSLDQGLQFLIQYYNGEERAKGNILERFSAQQFPDLHSELNLSSLELGDSALYFCASSVDVSVNTEAFFGQGTRLTVV.

V usage is TRBV10-1 and J usage is TRBJ2-3; tentative D call: TRBD2 (5 bases). CDR1 and CDR2 from the germline V gene are WNHNN and SYGVQD (reference sequence). Trimming took 4 bases from V and 3 from J, leaving 8 bases between them. This CDR3 is built from 13 residues. CDR3 region: CASSADFTDTQYF. The CDR3 region has the DNA TGCGCCAGCAGTGCGGACTTTACAGATACGCAGTATTTT.

V is TRBV7-3 and J is TRBJ2-1, with D possibly TRBD1 on 5 matching bases. The CDR3 sequence is 13 residues long. Trimming took 5 bases from V and 5 from J, leaving 10 bases between them. Germline CDR1 is SGHTA and CDR2 is FQGTGA. The CDR3: CASSLTGDNEQFF. DNA for the CDR3: TGTGCCAGCAGCCTTACAGGAGACAATGAGCAGTTCTTC.

The CDR3 loop reads CASSETAGGSYNEQFF. In nucleotides, the CDR3 is TGCGCCAGCAGTGAGACGGCAGGGGGCTCCTACAATGAGCAGTTCTTC. V gene TRBV10-2 combines with J gene TRBJ2-1, with 7 bases matching TRBD1. This CDR3 has 16 amino acids. V was pared by 2 bases and J by 0 bases, with 4 bases of the junction left unmatched. Germline V gives CDR1 WSHSY, CDR2 SAAADI.

The chain has TRBV7-9 and TRBJ1-5, with a possible D match to TRBD1 (5 bases). V shed 5 bases and J shed 3 bases, with 14 bases lying between them. Per the germline V gene, CDR1 is SEHNR and CDR2 is FQNEAQ (reference sequence). This CDR3 contains 15 residues. CDR3 coding DNA: TGTGCCAGCAGCCCCAATCTAGGGGACAATCAGCCCCAGCATTTT. Its protein is CASSPNLGDNQPQHF.